The 19 T cell receptor beta chains given below trace back to one sample, sequenced in a study of Graves' ophthalmopathy and Graves' hyperthyroidism. Amplifying from RNA transcripts, the study obtained TCR beta CDR3 regions. HTBI primers primed a first-round RT-PCR, and a second-round multiplex PCR followed. TCRdb itself ran the multiplex PCR reads through MiXCR, one entry per CDR3 protein. The sample comprises about 660,000 distinct CDR3 sequences, about two fifths of which are singletons, and 2.5% to 3.5% rests with the top ten. Sequencing input: peripheral blood. Every receptor here comes from an adult man with Graves' ophthalmopathy.

As concerns this clonotype: The junction shows a germline mismatch at one end, possibly a read error. The chain combines TRBV7-3 with TRBJ2-2; TRBD2 matches 9 bases. From germline, CDR1 is SGHTA and CDR2 FQGTGA. The CDR3 totals 17 residues. The CDR3 nucleotides read TGTGCCAGCAGCCCCCGGTTAGCGGGAGCCGACACCGGGGATCTGTTTTTT. This translates into CASSPRLAGADTGDLFF.

The chain joins TRBV24-1 to TRBJ2-2; D is unclear. The CDR3 has 15 residues. The germline CDR1 and CDR2 sequences are KGHDR and SFDVKD. The V end lost 8 bases, the J end lost 4 bases, and 16 bases lay between the germline ends. The CDR3 DNA reads TGTGCCACCATCGACCAGGATCGAGGCACCGGGGAGCTGTTTTTT. Amino acids: CATIDQDRGTGELFF.

This clonotype was recorded only once. A much bigger clone sits one base away, suggesting this may be a read error. The chain joins TRBV7-9 to TRBJ1-1; D is undetermined. Germline CDR1 reads SEHNR; CDR2 reads FQNEAQ (reference sequence). This CDR3 is built from 13 residues. The CDR3 DNA reads TGTGCCAACAGCTTAACGGTCGAGGGTGAAGCTTTCTTT. Encoded protein: CANSLTVEGEAFF.

This clonotype was observed at least ten times. The V and J genes are TRBV19 and TRBJ1-5; D is uncertain. Germline assignment: CDR1 LNHDA and CDR2 SQIVND (reference sequence). Trimming took 4 bases from V and 5 from J, leaving 12 bases between them. The CDR3 has 14 residues. In DNA, the CDR3 is TGTGCCAGTAGTAAAACCCCTGGCGATCAGCCCCAGCATTTT. This gives the protein CASSKTPGDQPQHF. Full variable domain (rest looked up from reference TRBV19 and TRBJ1-5): DGGITQSPKYLFRKEGQNVTLSCEQNLNHDAMYWYRQDPGQGLRLIYYSQIVNDFQKGDIAEGYSVSREKKESFPLTVTSAQKNPTAFYLCASSKTPGDQPQHFGDGTRLSIL.

A word on this clonotype: This likely comes from a read error, as the CDR3 has no conserved phenylalanine or tryptophan at its end. The gene calls are TRBV5-1 and TRBJ2-5; no definite D call. Germline V gene lookup returns CDR1 SGHRS and CDR2 YFSETQ. This CDR3 contains 13 residues. Trimming stripped 4 bases from V and 2 bases from J, with 9 bases between. The CDR3 protein is CASSQRLQETQYC. CDR3 bases: TGCGCCAGCAGCCAACGACTGCAAGAGACCCAGTACTGC.

This clonotype has ten or more counts. This rearrangement joins TRBV4-1 to TRBJ1-1; D unresolved. Germline CDR1 reads MGHRA; CDR2 reads YSYEKL. Trimming took 0 bases from V and 3 from J, leaving 11 bases between them. The CDR3 sequence is 15 residues long. The CDR3 here is CASSQDTGLDTEAFF. In DNA, the CDR3 is TGCGCCAGCAGCCAAGACACCGGGTTGGACACTGAAGCTTTCTTT.

This clonotype was counted at least ten times. This rearrangement joins TRBV29-1 to TRBJ1-2; D perhaps matches TRBD1 (6 bases). This CDR3 comprises 13 residues. Germline V gene sequence: CDR1 SQVTM, CDR2 ANQGSEA. The V end was cut by 6 bases, the J end by 7 bases, with 18 bases between. CDR3 sequence: CSVRDTLLAGYTF. The DNA of the CDR3 is TGCAGCGTACGGGACACCCTACTGGCTGGCTACACCTTC.

This clonotype was observed at least ten times. The chain employs TRBV12-3 or TRBV12-4 and TRBJ1-1, with TRBD1 as a possible D gene (6 bases). The CDR3 has 14 residues. Trimming cost V 2 bases and J 11 bases, with 18 bases left between them. In DNA form, the CDR3 reads TGTGCCAGCAGTTTATGGAGTCAAGAGGGGGTTGCTTTCTTT. Translated, it gives CASSLWSQEGVAFF.

The chain is built from TRBV29-1 and TRBJ1-2, with 7 positions matching TRBD1. The J segment lost 2 bases and the V segment lost 6 bases, leaving 9 bases of the junction unmatched. The CDR3 extends over 14 amino acids. Germline CDR1 reads SQVTM; CDR2 reads ANQGSEA. The CDR3 coding sequence is TGCAGCGTCCGACCGGGACAGACAAACTATGGCTACACCTTC. This codes for CSVRPGQTNYGYTF.

This clonotype has only a few counts. The chain couples TRBV29-1 to TRBJ1-2; D is undetermined. Germline V gene lookup returns CDR1 SQVTM and CDR2 ANQGSEA. CDR3 length: 10 amino acids. The V end was cut by 4 bases, the J end by 12 bases, with 12 bases between. The CDR3 spells CSVGKDGNTF. CDR3 coding DNA: TGCAGCGTTGGGAAGGACGGAAACACCTTC.

This rearrangement joins TRBV2 to TRBJ1-4; D gene ambiguous. Germline assignment: CDR1 SNHLY and CDR2 FYNNEI. V lost 8 bases, J lost 6 bases, and 16 bases lay in between. The CDR3 is 14 amino acids. This chain's CDR3 is CASLVQAGHEKLFF. CDR3 coding DNA: TGTGCCAGCTTAGTCCAAGCGGGCCATGAAAAACTGTTTTTT. Combining the CDR3 with reference TRBV2 and TRBJ1-4 gives the whole variable domain EPEVTQTPSHQVTQMGQEVILRCVPISNHLYFYWYRQILGQKVEFLVSFYNNEISEKSEIFDDQFSVERPDGSNFTLKIRSTKLEDSAMYFCASLVQAGHEKLFFGSGTQLSVL.

This clonotype has more than one count but fewer than ten. The V and J genes are TRBV6-6 and TRBJ2-2; the D is unclear. Trimming took off 2 bases at V and 7 bases at J, with 17 bases between the two ends. There are 16 residues in the CDR3. CDR1 MNHNY and CDR2 SVGAGI come from the germline V gene (reference sequence). CDR3 nucleotides: TGTGCCAGCAGTTACGGGCCAAACCCCGCCGGCGGGGAGCTGTTTTTT. This codes for CASSYGPNPAGGELFF.

Note on this clonotype: This may arise from a read error, as a much more abundant clone is one base away. DNA of the CDR3: TGCGTCAGCAGCTTTGATGGACAGGGTGGTGGCTACACCTTC. Translation gives CVSSFDGQGGGYTF. V and J are TRBV5-1 and TRBJ1-2; 8 bases map to TRBD1. CDR1 SGHRS and CDR2 YFSETQ come from the germline V gene. The CDR3 contains 14 residues.

This clonotype has just a few counts. The junction does not match germline at one end; this may be a read error. The chain combines TRBV11-2 with TRBJ2-6; D is undetermined. CDR3 length: 18 residues. Germline values: CDR1 SGHAT, CDR2 FQNNGV. The CDR3 spells CASSQEPPRSSGANVLTF. The CDR3, as DNA: TGCGCCAGCAGCCAAGAACCCCCAAGGAGCTCTGGGGCCAACGTCCTGACTTTC.

This clonotype appeared many times. This chain links TRBV7-3 with TRBJ1-2; no definite D call. V lost 6 bases to trimming and J lost 4 bases, with 15 bases between them. The CDR3 extends over 14 amino acids. Germline V gene sequence: CDR1 SGHTA, CDR2 FQGTGA. CDR3 residues: CASSLRGGPYGYTF. The CDR3 DNA reads TGTGCCAGCAGTTTACGAGGCGGACCCTATGGCTACACCTTC.

The chain employs TRBV10-3 and TRBJ2-5, with D perhaps matching TRBD2 (6 bases). Trimming cost V 8 bases and J 5 bases, with 18 bases left between them. The CDR3 runs 14 residues. Germline CDR1 reads ENHRY; CDR2 reads SYGVKD. The CDR3 reads CAIASGEVAETQYF. Written as DNA, the CDR3 is TGTGCCATCGCTTCGGGGGAAGTGGCGGAGACCCAGTACTTC.

V and J are TRBV6-4 and TRBJ2-2, with TRBD2 matching 7 bases. Germline CDR1 and CDR2: MRHNA and SNTAGT. This CDR3 has 16 amino acids. Unmatched junction bases numbered 9, after V lost 3 bases and J lost 5 bases. DNA of the CDR3: TGTGCCAGCAGTGAAAGCTGGGAGGGGCGAACCGGGGAGCTGTTTTTT. This gives the protein CASSESWEGRTGELFF.

The chain links TRBV2 to TRBJ1-2; D is possibly TRBD1 (5 bases). Germline CDR1 SNHLY, CDR2 FYNNEI. V was clipped by 5 bases and J by 6 bases, with 19 bases between them. CDR3 length equals 15 residues. The CDR3 loop reads CASSRRKGGADGYTF. The CDR3, as DNA: TGTGCCAGCAGTCGGAGGAAGGGCGGGGCGGATGGCTACACCTTC.

This clonotype was seen only a few times. This sequence joins TRBV4-3 and TRBJ2-7; 8 bases line up with TRBD2. CDR3 length: 15 amino acids. The V gene end was trimmed by 4 bases and the J gene end by 1 base; junction bases not matched to a gene: 6. The germline CDR1 and CDR2 sequences are LGHNA and YSLEER. The DNA of the CDR3 is TGCGCCAGCAGCCTTCGGGAGGGGCTTTCCTACGAGCAGTACTTC. As protein: CASSLREGLSYEQYF.